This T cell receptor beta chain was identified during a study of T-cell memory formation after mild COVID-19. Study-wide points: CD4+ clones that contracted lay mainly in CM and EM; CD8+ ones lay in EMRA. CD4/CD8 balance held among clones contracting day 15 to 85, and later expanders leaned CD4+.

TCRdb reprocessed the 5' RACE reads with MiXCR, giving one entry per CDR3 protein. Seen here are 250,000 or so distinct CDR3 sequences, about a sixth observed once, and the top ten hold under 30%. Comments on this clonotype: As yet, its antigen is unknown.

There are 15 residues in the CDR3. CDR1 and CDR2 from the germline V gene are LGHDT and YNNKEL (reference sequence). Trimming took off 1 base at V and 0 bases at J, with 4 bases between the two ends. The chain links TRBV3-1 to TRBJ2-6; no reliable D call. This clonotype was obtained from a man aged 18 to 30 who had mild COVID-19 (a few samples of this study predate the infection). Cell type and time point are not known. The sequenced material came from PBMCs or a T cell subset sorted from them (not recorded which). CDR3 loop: CASSQAYSGANVLTF. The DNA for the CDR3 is TGTGCCAGCAGCCAAGCTTACTCTGGGGCCAACGTCCTGACTTTC.